This TCR beta chain was documented in a study of technical replicates of blood from a handful of donors. V lost 6 bases and J lost 0, with 18 bases in between. CDR1 and CDR2 from the germline V gene are SNHLY and FYNNEI. The length of the CDR3 is 16 residues. Sequencing used immunoSEQ multiplex PCR; TCRdb keeps in-frame clones, though not all of them. The table lists approximately 88,000 clones, roughly 96% of them singletons, with about 0.31% in the top ten. The V gene is TRBV2, the J gene TRBJ2-7, with D possibly TRBD2 on 6 matching bases. The clonotype originates from a human donor in good health. Sequenced sample: T cells isolated from PBMCs. The CDR3 DNA reads TGTGCCAGCAGCTGGGAGGCGACAGCAATCTCCTACGAGCAGTACTTC. Translated: CASSWEATAISYEQYF.